The entry that follows covers one T cell receptor (beta chain) sequence. The data derive from a study of blood T cell repertoires in COVID-19. Study-level information: The analysed material was cDNA or gDNA that came from T cells, B-cell-depleted T cells, or PBMCs.

In the authors' workflow: Amplification from reference gene primers served as the basis for estimated nucleated cell counts. The protocol was immunoSEQ multiplex PCR, while the TCRdb copy is restricted to in-frame clones and leaves out a portion. V, J and clone size derive from that table, while D and trimming were established from the DNA sequence. The sample consists of 110,000 or so clones, about 87% of them appearing once. Source material: peripheral blood. The source of this sequence is a woman in her forties or fifties with acute or convalescent COVID-19.

This CDR3 is CASSAGTRTYEQYF. Written as DNA, the CDR3 is TGTGCCAGCAGCGCGGGGACTAGAACCTACGAGCAGTACTTC. The chain is built from TRBV9 and TRBJ2-7; 8 bases are shared with TRBD2. Germline V lookup: CDR1 SGDLS, CDR2 YYNGEE. The V gene end was trimmed by 3 bases and the J gene end by 2 bases; junction bases not matched to a gene: 4. The CDR3 covers 14 residues.